This is a list of T cell receptor beta chains from one sample in a study of breast tumors, draining lymph nodes, adjacent tissues. One entry per CDR3 protein results from TCRdb running MiXCR on the multiplex PCR reads. The table shows around 130,000 distinct CDR3 sequences, with roughly 20% occurring only once. The specimen was axillary lymph node tissue. These receptors were collected from a female donor with breast cancer. Some clones in this sample may be carry-over from other donors' samples. CDR3s include the opening cysteine and the closing phenylalanine or tryptophan. The order of the fields is clone size, V gene, J gene, D gene, CDR3 protein, CDR3 DNA. The D gene is left open where the match is weak. Rows may omit the clone size; those that give it use once, few, many or a size class.

many	TRBV5-1	TRBJ2-1	.	CASSLGEFYYNEQFF	TGCGCCAGCAGCTTGGGGGAATTCTATTACAATGAGCAGTTCTTC
many	TRBV5-1	TRBJ2-5	TRBD2	CASRRLAGSARETQYF	TGCGCCAGCAGAAGACTAGCGGGGAGCGCGAGGGAGACCCAGTACTTC
few	TRBV3-1	TRBJ2-1	TRBD2	CASSQDPGTSGGRYNEQFF	TGTGCCAGCAGCCAAGATCCCGGGACTAGCGGGGGGCGCTACAATGAGCAGTTCTTC
few	TRBV28	TRBJ1-6	TRBD1	CASSLGTGTRSYNSPLHF	TGTGCCAGCAGTTTGGGGACAGGAACCAGGTCCTATAATTCACCCCTCCACTTT
many	TRBV10-3	TRBJ2-1	TRBD1	CAISERQGFNNEQFF	TGTGCCATCAGTGAACGACAGGGTTTTAACAATGAGCAGTTCTTC
many	TRBV6-6	TRBJ2-1	.	CASSYSRFGYNEQFF	TGTGCCAGCAGTTACTCGAGGTTCGGGTACAATGAGCAGTTCTTC
many	TRBV7-2	TRBJ2-3	.	CASSSFSTDTQYF	TGTGCCAGCAGCTCCTTTAGCACAGATACGCAGTATTTT
many	TRBV5-1	TRBJ1-5	TRBD1	CASSPGTGVTPQHF	TGCGCCAGCAGCCCTGGGACAGGCGTTACGCCCCAGCATTTT
many	TRBV27	TRBJ2-7	TRBD2	CASSFAGVNTYEQYF	TGTGCCAGCAGTTTTGCGGGAGTAAATACGTACGAGCAGTACTTC
many	TRBV6-6	TRBJ1-5	.	CASSPSRHPGQPQHF	TGTGCCAGCAGTCCCTCGAGACACCCGGGACAGCCCCAGCATTTT
many	TRBV7-9	TRBJ2-7	.	CASSLERISGVTYEQYF	TGTGCCAGCAGCTTAGAGAGGATTAGCGGAGTTACCTACGAGCAGTACTTC
.	TRBV12-5	TRBJ2-2	.	CASGFPGHTGLGTGEPFF	TGTGCTAGTGGTTTTCCAGGCCATACAGGGTTGGGCACCGGGGAGCCGTTTTTT
many	TRBV7-9	TRBJ2-1	TRBD2	CASSPVRTSGRDINEQFF	TGTGCCAGCAGCCCTGTCAGGACTAGCGGGAGGGACATCAATGAGCAGTTCTTC
many	TRBV7-6	TRBJ1-5	.	CASSAGGNQPQHF	TGTGCCAGCAGCGCCGGGGGCAATCAGCCCCAGCATTTT
many	TRBV5-1	TRBJ2-7	.	CASMLDRDYEQYF	TGCGCCAGCATGTTAGACAGAGACTACGAGCAGTACTTC
many	TRBV2	TRBJ2-5	TRBD1	CASRDDRGRTQYF	TGTGCCAGCAGGGACGACAGGGGTCGGACCCAGTACTTC
many	TRBV5-5	TRBJ2-7	TRBD2	CASSLALADTYEQYF	TGTGCCAGCAGCTTGGCCCTAGCGGATACCTACGAGCAGTACTTC
.	TRBV4-1	TRBJ2-1	TRBD1	CASSRGRQDGQFF	TGCGCCAGCAGCAGGGGGCGCCAGGATGGGCAGTTCTTC
.	TRBV5-4	TRBJ1-2	.	CASSLVAGVRGYTF	TGTGCCAGCAGCTTGGTGGCAGGGGTACGTGGCTACACCTTC
.	TRBV9	TRBJ2-7	TRBD2	CASSTGGAGAYEQYF	TGTGCCAGCAGCACCGGAGGAGCGGGAGCCTACGAGCAGTACTTC
many	TRBV7-9	TRBJ2-7	TRBD1	CASSPSGQGGYEQYF	TGTGCCAGCAGCCCTTCCGGACAGGGTGGGTACGAGCAGTACTTC
many	TRBV7-2	TRBJ2-1	.	CASSTGLINNEQFF	TGTGCCAGCAGCACGGGACTCATAAACAATGAGCAGTTCTTC
many	TRBV5-1	TRBJ1-4	.	CASSAGGWANEKLFF	TGCGCCAGCAGCGCCGGGGGATGGGCTAATGAAAAACTGTTTTTT
few	TRBV19	TRBJ1-2	.	CASRGDNSGYTF	TGTGCCAGCCGGGGGGACAACTCTGGCTACACCTTC
many	TRBV3-1	TRBJ1-2	.	CASSQEPGGGYTF	TGTGCCAGCAGCCAAGAACCGGGTGGGGGCTACACCTTC
many	TRBV6-2/TRBV6-3	TRBJ1-2	TRBD1	CASIGQGAHGYTF	TGTGCCAGCATTGGACAGGGCGCGCATGGCTACACCTTC
many	TRBV7-3	TRBJ2-1	.	CASSPSRTAIYNEQFF	TGTGCCAGCAGCCCATCCCGGACAGCGATATACAATGAGCAGTTCTTC
many	TRBV5-1	TRBJ1-5	.	CASSEGVGNQPQHF	TGCGCCAGCAGCGAAGGGGTAGGCAATCAGCCCCAGCATTTT
many	TRBV15	TRBJ2-3	.	CATSRGILGSTDTQYF	TGTGCCACCAGCAGAGGTATTCTAGGCTCCACAGATACGCAGTATTTT
many	TRBV5-5	TRBJ1-2	TRBD1	CASSLTGTGYYGYTF	TGTGCCAGCAGCTTGACCGGGACAGGGTACTATGGCTACACCTTC
many	TRBV5-5	TRBJ2-7	.	CASSLGHYEQYF	TGTGCCAGCAGCCTTGGACACTACGAGCAGTACTTC
few	TRBV19	TRBJ1-2	.	CASSPPDYGYTF	TGTGCCAGTAGTCCCCCCGACTATGGCTACACCTTC
many	TRBV5-1	TRBJ2-7	.	CASSLAPDLYEQYF	TGCGCCAGCAGCTTGGCCCCGGACCTCTACGAGCAGTACTTC
.	TRBV3-1	TRBJ1-3	.	CASSQEKGYYSGNTIYF	TGTGCCAGCAGCCAAGAAAAGGGGTACTACTCTGGAAACACCATATATTTT
many	TRBV28	TRBJ1-2	.	CASSSTTYGYTF	TGTGCCAGCAGTTCCACTACCTATGGCTACACCTTC
many	TRBV20-1	TRBJ2-1	.	CSARVSGLNEQFF	TGCAGTGCTAGGGTTTCGGGGTTGAATGAGCAGTTCTTC
many	TRBV12-3/TRBV12-4	TRBJ1-5	.	CASRRGSQPQHF	TGTGCCAGCAGGAGGGGATCACAGCCCCAGCATTTT
.	TRBV27	TRBJ1-4	.	CASSSTAINEKLLF	TGTGCCAGCAGTTCCACCGCAATTAATGAAAAACTGCTTTTT
many	TRBV4-1	TRBJ2-7	.	CASSQESGAGTYEQYF	TGCGCCAGCAGCCAAGAGTCGGGAGCAGGGACCTACGAGCAGTACTTC
many	TRBV5-1	TRBJ2-3	.	CASSLTSVSLDTQYF	TGCGCCAGCAGCTTGACTAGTGTCAGTTTAGATACGCAGTATTTT
many	TRBV9	TRBJ2-3	.	CASSVEGVGTDTQYF	TGTGCCAGCAGCGTAGAAGGGGTTGGCACAGATACGCAGTATTTT
.	TRBV27	TRBJ1-6	TRBD1	CASRRQGRSNSPLHF	TGTGCCAGCAGAAGACAGGGCCGCTCTAATTCACCCCTCCACTTT
once	TRBV6-1	TRBJ1-6	.	CASSETTLHF	TGTGCCAGCAGTGAGACAACCCTCCACTTT
.	TRBV6-1	TRBJ1-5	.	CASSGSRDNQPQHF	TGTGCCAGCAGTGGGTCTAGGGACAATCAGCCCCAGCATTTT
many	TRBV5-1	TRBJ1-2	.	CASRYDYNYGYTF	TGCGCCAGCAGGTACGACTACAACTATGGCTACACCTTC
many	TRBV7-9	TRBJ2-7	TRBD1	CASSPTQGADEQYF	TGTGCCAGCAGCCCCACACAGGGGGCAGACGAGCAGTACTTC
many	TRBV5-6	TRBJ2-1	TRBD2	CASSLPGEGKSGNEQFF	TGTGCCAGCAGCTTACCCGGGGAGGGGAAGTCCGGCAATGAGCAGTTCTTC